The 13 T cell receptor beta chains below all came from one sample that was sequenced in a study of beta chain features in type 1 diabetes. The authors reverse transcribed all of the isolated RNA, so sequencing captured expressed TCRB transcripts. TCRdb's copy holds only in-frame clones and misses some; the assay was immunoSEQ multiplex PCR. The sample records 160,000 or so clones, roughly 9% being singletons. Study conclusions and caveats: Among patients with Type 1 diabetes, TCRB CDR3s were moderately but significantly shorter in every one of the four CD4+ subsets.

Which antigens these TCRs recognize remains unknown. The sequenced sample was central memory CD4+ T cells from blood. The source is a woman under 40 with type 1 diabetes.

V and J are TRBV2 and TRBJ1-1; D gene ambiguous. Germline V gives CDR1 SNHLY, CDR2 FYNNEI. V lost 6 bases and J 1 base, leaving 6 bases between the germline ends. The CDR3 runs to 12 residues. The CDR3 region has the DNA TGTGCCAGCAGGGAGCGGAACACTGAAGCTTTCTTT. Protein sequence: CASRERNTEAFF.

This clone was counted only a few times. V is TRBV7-8 and J is TRBJ2-7; possible D gene TRBD1, 5 bases. Germline lookup yields CDR1 SGHVS and CDR2 FQNEAQ. The CDR3 length is 15 residues. V was shortened by 7 bases and J by 6 bases, with 22 bases between the two germline ends. The CDR3 loop is CASTGRAASSGEQYF. The DNA for the CDR3 is TGTGCCAGCACCGGCAGGGCCGCCTCATCCGGCGAGCAGTACTTC.

The chain links TRBV19 to TRBJ1-1; D gene ambiguous. V was clipped by 3 bases and J by 5 bases, with 13 bases between them. Germline V gene data show CDR1 as LNHDA and CDR2 as SQIVND (reference sequence). This CDR3 spans 14 amino acids. CDR3 residues: CASSILKGGTEAFF. The CDR3 DNA follows: TGTGCCAGTAGTATTCTCAAGGGAGGGACTGAAGCTTTCTTT.

This clone was recorded a few times. V and J are TRBV5-1 and TRBJ2-3, with D maybe TRBD2 (6 bases). V lost 2 bases and J lost 0, with 7 bases in between. The germline V gene has CDR1 SGHRS and CDR2 YFSETQ. The CDR3 contains 14 residues. In nucleotides, the CDR3 is TGCGCCAGCAGCTTTGGGACTAGCACAGATACGCAGTATTTT. This gives the protein CASSFGTSTDTQYF.

This clone showed up just a few times. This chain links TRBV29-1 with TRBJ1-2, with D unresolved. Germline V gene lookup returns CDR1 SQVTM and CDR2 ANQGSEA. The CDR3 is made up of 11 amino acids. V lost 6 bases and J lost 6, with 11 bases in between. CDR3: CSVWQADGYTF. CDR3 nucleotides: TGCAGCGTCTGGCAGGCTGATGGCTACACCTTC.

V usage is TRBV19 and J usage is TRBJ2-7; TRBD2 matches 9 bases. Germline-derived CDR1 and CDR2 are LNHDA and SQIVND (reference sequence). Trimming cost V 5 bases and J 3 bases; bases outside gene matches: 11. The length of the CDR3 is 16 residues. The CDR3 sequence is CASSRESGGTYYEQYF. The CDR3 coding sequence is TGTGCCAGTAGTCGCGAAAGCGGGGGGACCTACTACGAGCAGTACTTC.

This chain joins TRBV6-6 and TRBJ1-1, with D possibly matching TRBD1 (5 bases). V was pared by 6 bases and J by 3 bases, with 8 bases between. Looked up from germline, CDR1 is MNHNY and CDR2 is SVGAGI (reference sequence). The CDR3 extends over 12 amino acids. This CDR3 is CASSMTDTEAFF. The CDR3 nucleotides read TGTGCCAGCAGCATGACAGACACTGAAGCTTTCTTT.

This rearrangement joins TRBV16 to TRBJ2-3; no definite D call. Trimming removed 4 bases from V and 6 bases from J, with 8 bases in between. The germline CDR1 and CDR2 sequences are KGHSY and FQNENV. The CDR3 length is 12 residues. DNA for the CDR3: TGTGCCAGCAGCCTTCTGCGGGATACGCAGTATTTT. It specifies CASSLLRDTQYF.

By sample fraction, this clone is medium-sized. The V and J genes are TRBV7-2 and TRBJ2-3, with 8 bases aligning to TRBD2. The CDR3 is 16 residues long. Trimming took 5 bases from V and 1 from J; bases not matched to a gene: 8. CDR1 and CDR2 (germline): SGHTA, FQGNSA. As DNA, the CDR3 is TGTGCCAGCAGCCTAATAGCGGGAATGGGCACAGATACGCAGTATTTT. Its protein product is CASSLIAGMGTDTQYF.

This clone was detected only a few times. This chain joins TRBV6-1 and TRBJ2-7; D is possibly TRBD2 (6 bases). The germline V gene encodes CDR1 MNHNS and CDR2 SASEGT. This CDR3 spans 14 amino acids. V was shortened by 4 bases and J by 4 bases, with 14 bases between the two germline ends. DNA of the CDR3: TGTGCCAGCAGTGTTGAGGACGGAGGGTACGAGCAGTACTTC. It codes for CASSVEDGGYEQYF.

The V and J genes are TRBV11-2 and TRBJ2-2; 13 bases are shared with TRBD2. CDR1 is SGHAT, CDR2 FQNNGV, per germline. The CDR3 runs to 15 residues. The J segment lost 7 bases and the V segment lost 5 bases, leaving 4 bases of the junction unmatched. Here the CDR3 DNA reads TGTGCCAGCAGCGGACTAGCGGGAGAGGTCGGGGAGCTGTTTTTT. This gives the protein CASSGLAGEVGELFF.

In its sample, this clone was seen a few times. This sequence joins TRBV19 and TRBJ1-4; D is ambiguous. The CDR3 runs 11 residues. Per the germline V gene, CDR1 is LNHDA and CDR2 is SQIVND (reference sequence). Deletions cut 7 bases from V and 7 bases from J, with 7 bases between. CDR3 bases: TGTGCCAGTACCACGAGTGAAAAACTGTTTTTT. Amino acid sequence: CASTTSEKLFF.

This chain connects TRBV5-1 to TRBJ2-5; 7 bases map to TRBD2. From germline, CDR1 is SGHRS and CDR2 YFSETQ. CDR3 length equals 14 residues. Trimming at V came to 2 bases and at J to 2 bases, leaving 3 bases not matched to a gene. The CDR3 sequence is CASSFLAVQETQYF. In DNA form, the CDR3 reads TGCGCCAGCAGCTTTCTAGCGGTTCAAGAGACCCAGTACTTC.